This T cell receptor (beta chain) appears in the sequencing data of a study of T cell changes during pregnancy in multiple sclerosis (dated by TCRdb to the late 2010s). About the study as a whole: In women with multiple sclerosis, the researchers looked at how the T cell repertoire shifted as pregnancy progressed.

This clone was detected a few times. Its antigen is currently not known. It has no much larger one-base neighbor in the sample; base qualities were not kept. Library generation was performed with the immunoSEQ multiplex PCR assay. TCRdb re-hosts the immuneACCESS table, in-frame sequences only. Its copies lack some clones; in the studies checked, an unresolved V gene accounts for under half of them, and the cause for the rest is not known. The sample yields 60,000 to 85,000 clones; approximately 90% were counted once. Almost 1.5% of the sample is held by the ten biggest clonotypes. The sequence was collected from a female donor with multiple sclerosis, enrolled in a pregnancy study. Here the sequenced sample was peripheral blood, taken in the second trimester of pregnancy.

The nucleotide sequence is given as TGTGCCAGCAGTGAAGCCTACACTGAAGCTTTCTTT. Its protein product is CASSEAYTEAFF. This chain is built from TRBV6-1 and TRBJ1-1, with no D gene named confidently. In the germline V gene, CDR1 corresponds to MNHNS and CDR2 to SASEGT. The junction shows trimming of 0 bases on V and 3 bases on J, plus 2 bases between the germline ends. There are 12 amino acids in the CDR3, from cysteine to phenylalanine inclusive. Of all the DNA, just the CDR3 is kept, 36 bases in frame from base 1.